This T cell receptor beta chain stems from a study of neurological immune-mediated disorders. This clonotype was detected many times. The antigen remains unidentified. Findings and limits, study-wide: According to phylogenetic grouping, one related-CDR3 cluster, a possible signature, contained the repertoires of 18 of 34 multiple sclerosis patients. Across subjects, expanded clones had no CDR3 amino acid sequences in common, pointing to private repertoires in all groups.

V was pared by 0 bases and J by 6 bases, with 10 bases of the junction left unmatched. Germline lookup yields CDR1 SGDLS and CDR2 YYNGEE. The CDR3 sequence is 17 residues long. 5'RACE with 10-nucleotide random UMIs produced the cDNA. TCRdb used MiXCR to reprocess the 5' RACE reads, holding one entry per CDR3 protein. The sample records about 71,000 distinct CDR3 sequences, around 3% being singletons. A total of 2 million PBMCs stored at -80 degrees C provided the unsorted libraries. The receptor comes from a man between 40 and 49 years old with multiple sclerosis. Source material: PBMCs. The rearrangement joins TRBV9 to TRBJ2-1; 9 bases are shared with TRBD2. The CDR3 here is CASSVGWGGRGFNEQFF. In DNA form, the CDR3 reads TGTGCCAGCAGCGTAGGTTGGGGCGGGAGGGGGTTCAATGAGCAGTTCTTC.